Detailed here is one T cell receptor beta chain. The antigen is not known. This entry is derived from a study of OX40 agonist ivuxolimab in advanced cancers. About the study: The study treated patients with ivuxolimab, an agonistic anti-OX40 (CD134) antibody. Patients got intravenous ivuxolimab at 0.01 to 10 mg/kg every 2 weeks. Allowance was made for prior anti-PD-1, anti-PD-L1 or anti-CTLA-4 therapy, and 40% had some. Whole-study results and caveats: Circulating CD4+ and CD8+ T cells showed clonal expansion by week 6 at 0.1 to 3.0 mg/kg.

Sequenced by immunoSEQ multiplex PCR; TCRdb stores in-frame clones only, minus some. Of about 120,000 clones in the sample, more than 80% were seen once. Germline loops: CDR1 KGHSH, CDR2 LQKENI. V was pared by 4 bases and J by 6 bases, with 16 bases between. The CDR3 has 15 amino acids. The receptor was derived from an adult with an advanced solid tumor such as melanoma, head and neck, liver or kidney cancer. This sample comprised CD4+ or CD8+ T cells sorted from blood, obtained in a trial of the OX40 agonist ivuxolimab. The chain uses TRBV18 and TRBJ2-1; D is perhaps TRBD1 or TRBD2 (5 bases each). The CDR3 reads CASSHPGRGPNEQFF. The CDR3 nucleotides are TGTGCCAGCTCACATCCGGGACGGGGTCCCAATGAGCAGTTCTTC.